This T cell receptor beta chain emerged from a study of T cell repertoires in cytomegalovirus infection. Study-level information: Newly reported HLA-C-restricted and thoroughly characterized HLA-B-restricted CMV epitopes were employed. Study results and limitations: Dominant in the ex vivo response were TCR beta clonotypes restricted by HLA-C and specific for CMV.

MiXCR, run by TCRdb on the reads, gives a single entry per CDR3 protein. The sample yields approximately 470,000 distinct CDR3 sequences, roughly 43% seen once. Details on this clonotype: What it binds is unknown.

CDR1 and CDR2 (germline): MNHEY, SVGAGI. This CDR3 comprises 15 residues. V shed 5 bases, J shed 4 bases, and the junction held 8 bases outside the gene matches. The sequencing here drew on cultured PBMCs, taken from culture after CMV antigen stimulation. This receptor was identified in a human donor in good health (CMV status not recorded). Some clones in this sample may be carry-over from other donors' samples. This rearrangement joins TRBV6-5 to TRBJ2-1, with 7 nucleotides matching TRBD1. The CDR3 region is CASSKDRDPYNEQFF. CDR3 nucleotide sequence: TGTGCCAGCAGTAAAGACAGGGATCCATACAATGAGCAGTTCTTC.